A selection of T cell receptor beta chains follows, all from one sample in a study of OX40 agonist ivuxolimab in advanced cancers. Measured with immunoSEQ multiplex PCR; TCRdb has only the in-frame clones, and not every one. The sample carries 25,000 to 35,000 clones, over 60% recorded once. Sequences were derived from CD4+ or CD8+ T cells sorted from blood, sampled in a trial of the OX40 agonist ivuxolimab. These receptors were obtained from an adult with an advanced solid tumor such as melanoma, head and neck, liver or kidney cancer. Each CDR3 is given with its conserved first and last residue. Fields, in order: CDR3 protein, CDR3 DNA, V gene, J gene, D gene, clone size. The D gene is left open where the match is weak. Expanded clones are given a class, and other clones once, few, many or no size at all.

CASVSGTGGPGELFF	TGTGCCAGCGTAAGCGGGACAGGGGGTCCCGGGGAGCTGTTTTTT	TRBV6-5	TRBJ2-2	TRBD1	NA
CASTPFFSNTEAFF	TGTGCCAGCACCCCCTTTTTTTCCAACACTGAAGCTTTCTTT	TRBV2	TRBJ1-1	NA	NA
CATTPGGYHNEQFF	TGTGCCACCACCCCCGGGGGGTACCACAATGAGCAGTTCTTC	TRBV6-6	TRBJ2-1	TRBD2	NA
CAWRPGQGRTEAFF	TGTGCCTGGAGACCTGGACAGGGGAGGACTGAAGCTTTCTTT	TRBV30	TRBJ1-1	TRBD1	NA
CAWRDRGEAFF	TGTGCCTGGCGGGACAGGGGAGAAGCTTTCTTT	TRBV30	TRBJ1-1	TRBD1	NA
CASRLGTSGAFTDTQYF	TGTGCCAGCAGACTGGGGACTAGCGGGGCCTTCACAGATACGCAGTATTTT	TRBV2	TRBJ2-3	TRBD2	NA
CASSLLPSGREGSSYNSPLHF	TGCGCCAGCAGCTTGTTGCCGAGCGGTCGTGAGGGTAGCTCCTATAATTCACCCCTCCACTTT	TRBV5-1	TRBJ1-6	NA	NA
CAIRGAVSTDTQYF	TGTGCCATCAGGGGGGCGGTAAGCACAGATACGCAGTATTTT	TRBV10-3	TRBJ2-3	NA	NA
CASSLTARGTGELFF	TGTGCCAGTAGTCTCACGGCTAGGGGCACCGGGGAGCTGTTTTTT	TRBV19	TRBJ2-2	NA	few
CAIRGDRPSYEQYF	TGTGCCATCAGGGGGGACCGCCCCTCCTACGAGCAGTACTTC	TRBV10-3	TRBJ2-7	NA	NA
CASSEPSLAWSYNEQFF	TGCGCCAGCAGTGAGCCGAGTCTAGCCTGGTCCTACAATGAGCAGTTCTTC	TRBV10-2	TRBJ2-1	NA	NA
CAWSEGSGNSEQYF	TGTGCCTGGAGTGAGGGCTCAGGGAATAGCGAGCAGTACTTC	TRBV30	TRBJ2-7	NA	NA
CASRLALQGPPNYGYTF	TGTGCAAGTCGCTTAGCCCTACAGGGACCCCCAAACTATGGCTACACCTTC	TRBV12-2	TRBJ1-2	NA	NA
CASKGEKYVGGPSYNEQFF	TGTGCCAGCAAAGGGGAGAAGTATGTGGGGGGGCCTTCCTACAATGAGCAGTTCTTC	TRBV2	TRBJ2-1	NA	NA
CAWSGSLSGNTIYF	TGTGCCTGGAGTGGGTCACTCTCTGGAAACACCATATATTTT	TRBV30	TRBJ1-3	NA	NA
CASRIGQGLGEQYF	TGTGCCAGTAGGATAGGACAGGGGCTTGGCGAGCAGTACTTC	TRBV19	TRBJ2-7	TRBD1	once
CASSWDRGYEQYF	TGTGCCAGCAGCTGGGACAGGGGCTACGAGCAGTACTTC	TRBV27	TRBJ2-7	TRBD1	NA
CASSETSGEGETQYF	TGTGCCAGCAGTGAAACTAGCGGGGAGGGGGAGACCCAGTACTTC	TRBV2	TRBJ2-5	TRBD2	NA
CASSQSGINTDTQYF	TGCGCCAGCAGCCAATCCGGGATTAACACAGATACGCAGTATTTT	TRBV5-1	TRBJ2-3	NA	NA